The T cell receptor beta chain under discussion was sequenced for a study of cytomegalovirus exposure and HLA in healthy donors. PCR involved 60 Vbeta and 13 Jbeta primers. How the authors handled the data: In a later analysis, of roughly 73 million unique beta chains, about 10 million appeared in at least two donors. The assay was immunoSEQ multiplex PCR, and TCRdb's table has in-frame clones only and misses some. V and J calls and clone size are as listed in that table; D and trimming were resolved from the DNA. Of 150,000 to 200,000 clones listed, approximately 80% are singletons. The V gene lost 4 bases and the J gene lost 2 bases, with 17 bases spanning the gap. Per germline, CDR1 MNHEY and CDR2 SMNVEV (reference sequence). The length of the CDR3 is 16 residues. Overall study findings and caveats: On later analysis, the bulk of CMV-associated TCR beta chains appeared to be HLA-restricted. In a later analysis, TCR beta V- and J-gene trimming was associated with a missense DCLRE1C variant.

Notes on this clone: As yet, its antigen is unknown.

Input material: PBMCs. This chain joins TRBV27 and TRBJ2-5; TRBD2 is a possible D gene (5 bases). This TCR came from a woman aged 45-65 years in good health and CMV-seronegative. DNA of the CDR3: TGTGCCAGCAGTTCCCGCCCAACGGGGTTACAAGAGACCCAGTACTTC. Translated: CASSSRPTGLQETQYF.